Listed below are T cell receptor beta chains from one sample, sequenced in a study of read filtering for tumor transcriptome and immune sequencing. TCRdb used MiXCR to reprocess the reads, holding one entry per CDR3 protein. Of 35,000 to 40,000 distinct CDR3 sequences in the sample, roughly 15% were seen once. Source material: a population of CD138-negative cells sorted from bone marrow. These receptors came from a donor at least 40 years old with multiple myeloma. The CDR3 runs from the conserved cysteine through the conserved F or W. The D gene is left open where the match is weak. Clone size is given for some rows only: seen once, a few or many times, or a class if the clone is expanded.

CDR3nt: TGCGCCAGCAGCCTGGGGACTTTCATCGGTGAAAAACTGTTTTTT
CDR3aa: CASSLGTFIGEKLFF
j_gene: TRBJ1-4
v_gene: TRBV5-1
d_gene: -
abundance: many

CDR3nt: TGTGCCAGCAGCAATAACAGGGGGCTGGGCAAAAACATTCAGTACTTC
CDR3aa: CASSNNRGLGKNIQYF
j_gene: TRBJ2-4
v_gene: TRBV11-2
d_gene: TRBD1
abundance: many

CDR3nt: TGTGCCAGCAGCTTAGCGGTGGGGCCAGGGCCCCAGCCCCAGCATTTT
CDR3aa: CASSLAVGPGPQPQHF
j_gene: TRBJ1-5
v_gene: TRBV7-2
d_gene: -
abundance: many

CDR3nt: TGTGCCAGCAGCTTAGTCGGAGGGGGGGGCACTGAAGCTTTCTTT
CDR3aa: CASSLVGGGGTEAFF
j_gene: TRBJ1-1
v_gene: TRBV11-2
d_gene: -
abundance: -

CDR3nt: TGCGCCAGCAGCTTGCCCGCAGGGTTCAATGAGCAGTTCTTC
CDR3aa: CASSLPAGFNEQFF
j_gene: TRBJ2-1
v_gene: TRBV5-1
d_gene: -
abundance: few

CDR3nt: TGTGCCAGCTCACCAGCGACAGCTTCTTACGGGGAAGCTTTCTTT
CDR3aa: CASSPATASYGEAFF
j_gene: TRBJ1-1
v_gene: TRBV18
d_gene: -
abundance: many

CDR3nt: TGTGCCAGCATAGAAGAGTACAATGAGCAGTTCTTC
CDR3aa: CASIEEYNEQFF
j_gene: TRBJ2-1
v_gene: TRBV6-4
d_gene: -
abundance: -

CDR3nt: TGTGCCACACTTGCGGACAGGGCCACCTACGAGCAGTACTTC
CDR3aa: CATLADRATYEQYF
j_gene: TRBJ2-7
v_gene: TRBV10-3
d_gene: TRBD1
abundance: -

CDR3nt: TGTGCCAGCAGGAAACTAGCTGGGGCCTCTAGTTGGGGCACAGATACGCAGTATTTT
CDR3aa: CASRKLAGASSWGTDTQYF
j_gene: TRBJ2-3
v_gene: TRBV6-6
d_gene: -
abundance: many

CDR3nt: TGTGCCAGCAGTGAATTCGACAGAGCTAACCATGGCTACACCTTC
CDR3aa: CASSEFDRANHGYTF
j_gene: TRBJ1-2
v_gene: TRBV6-1
d_gene: -
abundance: few

CDR3nt: TGCGCCAGCAGCCAAGAATTAGCAGATACGCAGTATTTT
CDR3aa: CASSQELADTQYF
j_gene: TRBJ2-3
v_gene: TRBV4-3
d_gene: -
abundance: many

CDR3nt: TGCGCCAGCAGCCAAGGCCCAACGAGGGACAATAATGAGCAGTTCTTC
CDR3aa: CASSQGPTRDNNEQFF
j_gene: TRBJ2-1
v_gene: TRBV4-1
d_gene: -
abundance: many

CDR3nt: TGCAGTGTTCGGACAGAGTTATCCGAGCAGTACTTC
CDR3aa: CSVRTELSEQYF
j_gene: TRBJ2-7
v_gene: TRBV20-1
d_gene: -
abundance: many

CDR3nt: TGTGCCAGCAGCCCCAGCGGGGGACCCACAGATACGCAGTATTTT
CDR3aa: CASSPSGGPTDTQYF
j_gene: TRBJ2-3
v_gene: TRBV7-2
d_gene: TRBD2
abundance: many

CDR3nt: TGTGCCACCAGTGACCCGGCGACAGGGCCCACCGGGGAGCTGTTTTTT
CDR3aa: CATSDPATGPTGELFF
j_gene: TRBJ2-2
v_gene: TRBV24-1
d_gene: TRBD1
abundance: few

CDR3nt: TGTGCCAGCTCCCCAGGGGGGGCCCTAGAGCAGTACTTC
CDR3aa: CASSPGGALEQYF
j_gene: TRBJ2-7
v_gene: TRBV12-3/TRBV12-4
d_gene: -
abundance: many

CDR3nt: TGTGCCAGCAGCCCGACCGGGACAGCGAACACTGAAGCTTTCTTT
CDR3aa: CASSPTGTANTEAFF
j_gene: TRBJ1-1
v_gene: TRBV7-3
d_gene: TRBD1
abundance: -

CDR3nt: TGTGCCAGCAGTGAACACCCGACAGCGGAGACCCAGTACTTC
CDR3aa: CASSEHPTAETQYF
j_gene: TRBJ2-5
v_gene: TRBV6-1
d_gene: -
abundance: many

CDR3nt: TGTGCCAGCAGCTTAGGACAGGGGACCGGCACAGATACGCAGTATTTT
CDR3aa: CASSLGQGTGTDTQYF
j_gene: TRBJ2-3
v_gene: TRBV7-2
d_gene: TRBD1
abundance: many

CDR3nt: TGCAGTGCTCCACCCGGGGACAGGGCTGGATACGAGCAGTACTTC
CDR3aa: CSAPPGDRAGYEQYF
j_gene: TRBJ2-7
v_gene: TRBV20-1
d_gene: TRBD1
abundance: many

CDR3nt: TGTGCCAGCAGCTTAGTGGCAGGGACCTACGAGCAGTACTTC
CDR3aa: CASSLVAGTYEQYF
j_gene: TRBJ2-7
v_gene: TRBV7-2
d_gene: -
abundance: many

CDR3nt: TGTGCCAGCAGTCCTACCCTCCTTTATGGCTACACCTTC
CDR3aa: CASSPTLLYGYTF
j_gene: TRBJ1-2
v_gene: TRBV27
d_gene: -
abundance: -

CDR3nt: TGCGCCAGCAGCTCCTCGAGCGGGAGAGTCACCTACAATGAGCAGTTCTTC
CDR3aa: CASSSSSGRVTYNEQFF
j_gene: TRBJ2-1
v_gene: TRBV5-1
d_gene: TRBD2
abundance: many

CDR3nt: TGTGCCAGCAGCCACTCAGGTGGGAACAATGAGCAGTTCTTC
CDR3aa: CASSHSGGNNEQFF
j_gene: TRBJ2-1
v_gene: TRBV7-2
d_gene: -
abundance: many

CDR3nt: TGCAGTGCTATCCGGCCGATAGCGGGAGGGCCGACGGGGACCCAGTACTTC
CDR3aa: CSAIRPIAGGPTGTQYF
j_gene: TRBJ2-5
v_gene: TRBV20-1
d_gene: TRBD2
abundance: few

CDR3nt: TGCGCCAGCAGCCAAGCTGACAGCTTCTATGGCTACACCTTC
CDR3aa: CASSQADSFYGYTF
j_gene: TRBJ1-2
v_gene: TRBV4-1
d_gene: -
abundance: many

CDR3nt: TGCGCCAGCAGCCAACGAATCAGCTTCGCGAACACCGGGGAGCTGTTTTTT
CDR3aa: CASSQRISFANTGELFF
j_gene: TRBJ2-2
v_gene: TRBV4-1
d_gene: -
abundance: many

CDR3nt: TGTGCCAGCACCGCACACCCGGGAGTCGAGGAAGAGACCCAGCACTTC
CDR3aa: CASTAHPGVEEETQHF
j_gene: TRBJ2-5
v_gene: TRBV6-5
d_gene: -
abundance: -

CDR3nt: TGTGCCACCAGCAGACATGGGGGGGCAGGGGGTTTTGAGCAGTTCTTC
CDR3aa: CATSRHGGAGGFEQFF
j_gene: TRBJ2-1
v_gene: TRBV15
d_gene: -
abundance: many

CDR3nt: TGTGCCAGCAGTTCTAGCGGGGGGCCCTACGGAAACATACAGTACTTC
CDR3aa: CASSSSGGPYGNIQYF
j_gene: TRBJ2-4
v_gene: TRBV6-5
d_gene: TRBD2
abundance: few

CDR3nt: TGTGCCAGCAGCCAAAACGGGGGGAATCAGACAGATACGCAGTATTTT
CDR3aa: CASSQNGGNQTDTQYF
j_gene: TRBJ2-3
v_gene: TRBV3-2
d_gene: -
abundance: many

CDR3nt: TGTGCCAGCAGCTTAAAGGGTTCGGGCGAAGTAAAGCAGTTCTTC
CDR3aa: CASSLKGSGEVKQFF
j_gene: TRBJ2-1
v_gene: TRBV7-2
d_gene: -
abundance: many

CDR3nt: TGTGCCAGCAGCCCGGGACAGGGAAAGGACACTGAAGCTTTCTTT
CDR3aa: CASSPGQGKDTEAFF
j_gene: TRBJ1-1
v_gene: TRBV11-1
d_gene: TRBD1
abundance: many

CDR3nt: TGTGCCAGCAGTTTAGAAAGGGGGAACACCGGGGAGCTGTTTTTT
CDR3aa: CASSLERGNTGELFF
j_gene: TRBJ2-2
v_gene: TRBV27
d_gene: -
abundance: many

CDR3nt: TGCAGCGTTGTTCGAGACGCGAACACCGGGGAGCTGTTTTTT
CDR3aa: CSVVRDANTGELFF
j_gene: TRBJ2-2
v_gene: TRBV29-1
d_gene: -
abundance: many

CDR3nt: TGCGCCAGCAGCTTGGCGTTGGGCATCTCTGGAAACACCATATATTTT
CDR3aa: CASSLALGISGNTIYF
j_gene: TRBJ1-3
v_gene: TRBV5-1
d_gene: -
abundance: few

CDR3nt: TGCAGTGCTATCGTACAGAACACTGAAGCTTTCTTT
CDR3aa: CSAIVQNTEAFF
j_gene: TRBJ1-1
v_gene: TRBV20-1
d_gene: -
abundance: many

CDR3nt: TGCAGTGCTAGACTATCGGGGGAGACCCAGTACTTC
CDR3aa: CSARLSGETQYF
j_gene: TRBJ2-5
v_gene: TRBV20-1
d_gene: -
abundance: many

CDR3nt: TGCAGCGTTGTCGGGGCGGCTAGCGGGAGTGATGAGCAGTTCTTC
CDR3aa: CSVVGAASGSDEQFF
j_gene: TRBJ2-1
v_gene: TRBV29-1
d_gene: TRBD2
abundance: -

CDR3nt: TGTGCCAGCAGGGCCACCCCCCCTCGGGGACAGGGTAATGAGCAGTTCTTC
CDR3aa: CASRATPPRGQGNEQFF
j_gene: TRBJ2-1
v_gene: TRBV7-2
d_gene: TRBD1
abundance: many

CDR3nt: TGTGCCAGCAGCCCCCGAATAGACCACCCCCCCGGGGAGCTGTTTTTT
CDR3aa: CASSPRIDHPPGELFF
j_gene: TRBJ2-2
v_gene: TRBV7-6
d_gene: -
abundance: many

CDR3nt: TGCAGTGCTAGAGTAGGGGCTGGTAGGGCCCGAAGAGGAGATACGCAGTATTTT
CDR3aa: CSARVGAGRARRGDTQYF
j_gene: TRBJ2-3
v_gene: TRBV20-1
d_gene: -
abundance: -

CDR3nt: TGCGCCAGCAGCCAAGGGGGTTCTACATCGGATACGCAGTATTTT
CDR3aa: CASSQGGSTSDTQYF
j_gene: TRBJ2-3
v_gene: TRBV4-3
d_gene: -
abundance: many

CDR3nt: TGTGCCAGCAGTTGGACTAGCGGGAGAGGGAATGAGCAGTTCTTC
CDR3aa: CASSWTSGRGNEQFF
j_gene: TRBJ2-1
v_gene: TRBV25-1
d_gene: TRBD2
abundance: many

CDR3nt: TGCAGTGCTAGAGATCGTAGCGGGAGGGCGAACACCGGGGAGCTGTTTTTT
CDR3aa: CSARDRSGRANTGELFF
j_gene: TRBJ2-2
v_gene: TRBV20-1
d_gene: TRBD2
abundance: many

CDR3nt: TGTGCCAGCAGTTTAGTAGGGGGGGGACCTGAAGCTTTCTTT
CDR3aa: CASSLVGGGPEAFF
j_gene: TRBJ1-1
v_gene: TRBV27
d_gene: -
abundance: -

CDR3nt: TGCGCCAGCAGGCCAGCGGGAGCGGTGGAGACCCAGTACTTC
CDR3aa: CASRPAGAVETQYF
j_gene: TRBJ2-5
v_gene: TRBV10-2
d_gene: TRBD2
abundance: many

CDR3nt: TGCAGTGCTAGGCCGGGACAGGGCTACGAGCAGTACTTC
CDR3aa: CSARPGQGYEQYF
j_gene: TRBJ2-7
v_gene: TRBV20-1
d_gene: TRBD1
abundance: -

CDR3nt: TGTGCCAGCAGATACGGGCTCACCTCCTACAATGAGCAGTTCTTC
CDR3aa: CASRYGLTSYNEQFF
j_gene: TRBJ2-1
v_gene: TRBV6-5
d_gene: -
abundance: few